This TCR beta chain was sequenced during a study of T cells after yellow fever vaccination (dated by TCRdb to between 2019 and 2020). At the level of the whole study: The SMART-Seq v4 Ultra Low Input RNA kit was used to prepare libraries from fractions with low cell numbers. To track T-cell clones before and after primary and booster YFV17D yellow fever vaccination, bulk TCR alpha and beta repertoires were sequenced longitudinally. Two healthy male donors, one aged 18 to 30 and one aged 30 to 40 years, made up the cohort. Blood was drawn at multiple timepoints before and after primary and secondary immunization, with bulk PBMC replicates and cell subsets isolated.

In the paper's terms, the treatment or condition label means: live attenuated yellow fever vaccine strain. PBMCs were isolated from peripheral blood using a standard Ficoll-Paque protocol. Dynabeads CD4 and CD8 positive selection kits were used to isolate CD4 and CD8 T-cell fractions. TriZol was used to extract RNA from bulk PBMCs, CD4 and CD8 fractions, and dextramer-positive and dextramer-negative fractions. TCR cDNA was synthesized by 5'RACE template switching, through which a universal primer site and unique molecular identifiers were introduced. Priming for cDNA synthesis came from both the TCR alpha and TCR beta constant segments. Two PCR steps were used to amplify libraries, with sample barcodes and sequencing adapters being added in the second step. Sequencing of libraries was performed on Illumina HiSeq 2500 (2x100 bp) or NovaSeq (2x150 bp). The authors' pipeline ran thus. MIGEC was used to demultiplex reads and collapse the reads into UMI consensus sequences, and MiXCR was used for V(D)J alignment. Using edgeR on replicate PBMC samples, clonotypes were called vaccine-responding if FDR was below 0.01 and the log2 fold change was above 5 up to day 15. Each bulk clonotype was labeled CD4 or CD8 based on which sequenced repertoire, CD4 or CD8, contained the clonotype at higher abundance. TCRdb cleaned the public reads at Q25 with fastp, built clones with MiXCR and kept in-frame beta chains. One record per CDR3 amino acid sequence lists the most common genes and DNA. TCRdb, rather than the study authors, made the V and J calls. Across this sample there are about 63,000 distinct CDR3 sequences, with approximately 7% seen only once. 36% of the sample is taken by the ten largest.

Sequences MNHEY (CDR1) and SMNVEV (CDR2) are obtained from the germline V gene (reference sequence). Including cysteine and phenylalanine, the CDR3 has 15 amino acids. The read is trimmed to its CDR3 DNA, 45 bases read in frame from base 1. The germline V end is reduced by 6 bases and the J end by 5 bases; junction bases left unmatched: 8. This clonotype was counted many times. Its antigen has not been determined. One base away there is no much larger clone; base qualities are not given. Study-level results and caveats: After the booster, most of the clones that had expanded following primary vaccination were detected again (roughly 96% of CD4 and around nine tenths of CD8), which suggests that memory was broadly maintained. Computational filtering was required because FACS-sorted repertoires could contain abundant contaminating clonotypes from the bulk population. The secondary T-cell response was weaker than the primary response but faster, peaking on day 5 instead of day 15. The study included only a couple of donors, which limits how far the findings can be generalized. A small fraction of clonotypes showed up in both the CD4 and CD8 compartments, probably as a result of convergent recombination.

Sequenced here: CD8+ T cells sorted from PBMCs, sampled 15 days after the yellow fever booster vaccination. The rearranged chain carries TRBV27 and TRBJ2-7, and 12 junctional nucleotides match TRBD2. This clonotype was obtained from a young man who received the YFV17D yellow fever vaccine. The CDR3 protein: CASRPTSGRFHEQYF. The sequenced DNA: TGTGCCAGCAGACCGACTAGCGGGAGATTTCACGAGCAGTACTTC.